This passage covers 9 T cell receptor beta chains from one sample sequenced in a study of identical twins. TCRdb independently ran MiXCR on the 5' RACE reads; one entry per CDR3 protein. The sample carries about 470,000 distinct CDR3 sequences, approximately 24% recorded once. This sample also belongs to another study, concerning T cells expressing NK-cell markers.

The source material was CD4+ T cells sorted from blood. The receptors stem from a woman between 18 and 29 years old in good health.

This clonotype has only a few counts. Here the CDR3 reads CASRGGSGTNTGELFF. CDR3 coding DNA: TGCGCCAGCAGGGGTGGTAGCGGGACGAACACCGGGGAGCTGTTTTTT. The chain links TRBV5-1 to TRBJ2-2, with 8 bases fitting TRBD2. The germline CDR1 and CDR2 sequences are SGHRS and YFSETQ. This CDR3 contains 16 residues. After removal of 5 bases from V and 0 bases from J, the junction contained 6 bases not matched to a gene.

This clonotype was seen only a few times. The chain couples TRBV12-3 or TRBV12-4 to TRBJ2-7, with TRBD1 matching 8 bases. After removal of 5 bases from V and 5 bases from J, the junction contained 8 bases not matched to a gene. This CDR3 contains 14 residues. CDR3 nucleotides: TGTGCCAGCAGTCCTCGGACAGGGCGGAACGAGCAGTACTTC. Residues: CASSPRTGRNEQYF.

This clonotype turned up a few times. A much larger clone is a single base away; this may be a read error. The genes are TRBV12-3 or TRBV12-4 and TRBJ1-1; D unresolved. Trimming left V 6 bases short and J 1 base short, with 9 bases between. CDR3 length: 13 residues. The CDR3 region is CASSRHENTEAFF. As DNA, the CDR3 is TGTGCCAGCAGCCGACACGAGAACACTGAAGCTTTCTTT.

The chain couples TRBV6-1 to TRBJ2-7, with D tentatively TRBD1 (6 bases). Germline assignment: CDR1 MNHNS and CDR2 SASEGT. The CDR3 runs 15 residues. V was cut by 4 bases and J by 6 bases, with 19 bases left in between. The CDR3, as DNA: TGTGCCAGCAGTGCTGGGGGCGGACGGACCGGCGAGCAGTACTTC. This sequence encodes CASSAGGGRTGEQYF.

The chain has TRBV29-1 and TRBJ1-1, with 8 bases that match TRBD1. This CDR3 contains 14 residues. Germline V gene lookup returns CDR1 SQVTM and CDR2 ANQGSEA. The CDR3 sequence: CSASRRGLGTEAFF. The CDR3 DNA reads TGCAGTGCGTCCCGCAGGGGGCTGGGCACTGAAGCTTTCTTT.

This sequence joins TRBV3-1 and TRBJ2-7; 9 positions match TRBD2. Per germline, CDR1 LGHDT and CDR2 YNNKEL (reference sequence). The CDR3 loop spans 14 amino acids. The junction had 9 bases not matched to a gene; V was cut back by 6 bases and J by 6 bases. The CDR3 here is CASRTAGGTSEQYF. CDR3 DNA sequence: TGTGCCAGCAGAACTGCGGGGGGGACGAGCGAGCAGTACTTC.

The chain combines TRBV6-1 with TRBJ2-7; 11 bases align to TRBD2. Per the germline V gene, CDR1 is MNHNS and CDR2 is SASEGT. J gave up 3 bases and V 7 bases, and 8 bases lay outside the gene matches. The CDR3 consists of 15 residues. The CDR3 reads CASTFLAGGNYEQYF. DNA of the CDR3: TGTGCCAGCACCTTTCTAGCGGGAGGTAACTACGAGCAGTACTTC.

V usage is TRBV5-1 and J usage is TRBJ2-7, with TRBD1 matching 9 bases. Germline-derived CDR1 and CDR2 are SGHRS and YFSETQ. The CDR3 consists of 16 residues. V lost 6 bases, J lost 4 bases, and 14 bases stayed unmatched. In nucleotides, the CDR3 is TGCGCCAGCACCCAGCTCCCGACCGGGACAGGGTACGAGCAGTACTTC. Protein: CASTQLPTGTGYEQYF.

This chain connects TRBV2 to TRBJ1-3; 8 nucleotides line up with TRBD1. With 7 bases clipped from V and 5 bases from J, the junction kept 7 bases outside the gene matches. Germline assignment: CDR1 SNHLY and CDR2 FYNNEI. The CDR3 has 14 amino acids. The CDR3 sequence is CASTRQGIRNTIYF. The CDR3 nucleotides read TGTGCCAGCACCAGACAGGGGATAAGAAACACCATATATTTT. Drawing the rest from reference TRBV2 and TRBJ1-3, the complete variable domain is EPEVTQTPSHQVTQMGQEVILRCVPISNHLYFYWYRQILGQKVEFLVSFYNNEISEKSEIFDDQFSVERPDGSNFTLKIRSTKLEDSAMYFCASTRQGIRNTIYFGEGSWLTVV.